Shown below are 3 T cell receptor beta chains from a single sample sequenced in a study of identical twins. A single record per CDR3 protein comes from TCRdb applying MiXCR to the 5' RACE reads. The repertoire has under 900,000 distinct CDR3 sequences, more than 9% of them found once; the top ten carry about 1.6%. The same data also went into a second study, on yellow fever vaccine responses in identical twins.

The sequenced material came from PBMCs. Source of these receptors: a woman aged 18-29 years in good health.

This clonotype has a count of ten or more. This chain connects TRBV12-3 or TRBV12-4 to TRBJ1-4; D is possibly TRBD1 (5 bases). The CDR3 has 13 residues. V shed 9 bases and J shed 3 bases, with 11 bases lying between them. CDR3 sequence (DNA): TGTGCCAGATGGGGGGGACCTAATGAAAAACTGTTTTTT. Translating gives CARWGGPNEKLFF.

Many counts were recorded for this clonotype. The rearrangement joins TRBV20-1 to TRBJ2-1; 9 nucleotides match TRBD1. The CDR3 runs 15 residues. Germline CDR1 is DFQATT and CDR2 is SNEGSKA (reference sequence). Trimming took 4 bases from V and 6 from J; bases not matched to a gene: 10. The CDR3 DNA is TGCAGTGCTATAGGAGGGGACAGGGAGGGCAATGAGCAGTTCTTC. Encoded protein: CSAIGGDREGNEQFF.

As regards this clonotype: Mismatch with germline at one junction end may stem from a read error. The CDR3 DNA is TGTGCCGGCAGTCTCCTAGGACTAGCGGGAGAGGAGACCCAGTACTTC. Its protein product is CAGSLLGLAGEETQYF. This chain uses TRBV28 with TRBJ2-5; TRBD2 matches at 13 bases. Germline loops: CDR1 MDHEN, CDR2 SYDVKM. The CDR3 consists of 16 residues.